This T cell receptor (beta chain) was identified in a study of blood T cell repertoires in COVID-19. Study as a whole: Spain, Italy and the United States supplied samples that represented acute and convalescent COVID-19.

The CDR3 contains 17 residues. V was trimmed by 5 bases and J by 4 bases, leaving 23 bases between them. CDR1 is LGHDT and CDR2 is YNNKEL in the germline V gene (reference sequence). Recovery meant two consecutive negative NP/OP PCR tests, professional clearance, or resolved symptoms. Clones were read by immunoSEQ multiplex PCR, and TCRdb kept only the in-frame ones, dropping some. The profile shows roughly 270,000 clones, approximately 81% of them singletons. The chain carries TRBV3-1 (or the pseudogene TRBV3-2) and TRBJ1-2; D is unclear. The material sequenced was PBMCs or T cells enriched from blood (not recorded which). The sequence derives from a woman aged 45 to 65 who had recovered from COVID-19. The CDR3 loop reads CASSANPGLPQPYGYTF. The CDR3 bases are TGTGCCAGCAGCGCTAACCCTGGACTCCCTCAACCCTATGGCTACACCTTC.